This T cell receptor (beta chain) was documented in a study of CD8+ T cells in alopecia areata. Study context: For the treated group, dosing was oral tofacitinib at 5 to 10 mg twice daily. After 6 to 18 months of tofacitinib, follow-up continued 6 months off drug.

Sample treatment: oral pan-JAK inhibitor, 5-10 mg twice daily. Study-level findings and limits: Scalp sequencing captures resident alphabeta T cells of normal skin too. Possibly as an HLA-related effect, TCR sharing across patients appeared less clear than in mice.

Turning to this clone: Its antigen remains unidentified.

Isolated RNA was reverse transcribed into cDNA used as the sequencing template. Sequencing used immunoSEQ multiplex PCR; TCRdb keeps in-frame clones, though not all of them. The repertoire holds some 98,000 clones, with approximately 66% as singletons. The sequence was collected from a human donor with alopecia areata. The sequences come from CD8+ T cells sorted from blood, collected at week 4, from a patient treated with tofacitinib.

CDR3 in amino acids: CASSETGQGRNGYTF. The CDR3 DNA reads as TGTGCCAGCAGCGAGACGGGACAGGGTAGGAATGGCTACACCTTC. The chain joins TRBV5-4 to TRBJ1-2; 9 bases align to TRBD1. Looked up from germline, CDR1 is SGHNT and CDR2 is YYREEE (reference sequence). V dropped 4 bases and J dropped 6; count of bases not matched to a gene: 10. The length of the CDR3 is 15 residues.